The source of this T cell receptor beta chain is a study of T cells in Graves' hyperthyroidism and ophthalmopathy. RNA transcripts gave rise to amplified TCR beta CDR3 regions. The HTBI set primed first-round TCR CDR3 RT-PCR. One entry per CDR3 protein, called by TCRdb with MiXCR from the multiplex PCR reads. The sample has approximately 640,000 distinct CDR3 sequences; 45% are singletons. This clonotype showed up just a few times. CDR1 and CDR2 from the germline V gene are SGDLS and YYNGEE. The CDR3 length is 13 residues. Trimming took off 1 base at V and 0 bases at J, with 4 bases between the two ends.

Sequenced material: peripheral blood or thyroid tissue (not recorded which). This chain connects TRBV9 to TRBJ1-1; D unresolved. This receptor was identified in an adult man with Graves' disease, either hyperthyroidism or ophthalmopathy (not recorded which). The CDR3 DNA reads as TGTGCCAGCAGCGTACAGATGAACACTGAAGCTTTCTTT. Its protein product is CASSVQMNTEAFF.